These T cell receptor beta chains were read from a single sample in a study of cytomegalovirus exposure and HLA in healthy donors. Only in-frame clones appear in the TCRdb table, and some are missing; sequencing was by immunoSEQ multiplex PCR. The table records over 100,000 clones, around 79% of them present only once. Sequenced: PBMCs. All receptors come from a young woman in good health and CMV-seropositive. The CDR3 runs from the conserved cysteine through the conserved F or W. Fields, in order: J gene, CDR3 length, V gene, D gene, clone size, CDR3 DNA, CDR3 protein. A D gene is named only where the DNA matches it firmly. A row's size may be missing; if present it is once, few, many or a size class.

J: TRBJ1-4; length: 14; V: TRBV2; D: TRBD1; size: NA; DNA: TGTGCCAGCAGCCGGACAGGGCGGGGAGAAAAACTGTTTTTT; CDR3: CASSRTGRGEKLFF
J: TRBJ2-2; length: 14; V: TRBV9; D: NA; size: NA; DNA: TGTGCCAGCAGCCTGTCCGGCGGGTTCGGGGAGCTGTTTTTT; CDR3: CASSLSGGFGELFF
J: TRBJ1-4; length: 16; V: TRBV28; D: NA; size: NA; DNA: TGTGCCAGCAGTTCCTTAGTGACAGTTGGGATCGGTAAACTGTTTTTT; CDR3: CASSSLVTVGIGKLFF
J: TRBJ1-2; length: 14; V: TRBV19; D: NA; size: once; DNA: TGTGCCAGTAGTATAGTGGGCAGGGGTGGAAGCTACACCTTC; CDR3: CASSIVGRGGSYTF
J: TRBJ2-7; length: 12; V: TRBV5-1; D: NA; size: NA; DNA: TGCGCCACCCGGGGGAGCTCCTACGAGCAGTACTTC; CDR3: CATRGSSYEQYF
J: TRBJ1-2; length: 17; V: TRBV7-2; D: TRBD1; size: NA; DNA: TGTGCCAGCAGCTTAGACTCATCCGGAGGGGGCGGTTATGGCTACACCTTC; CDR3: CASSLDSSGGGGYGYTF
J: TRBJ2-7; length: 8; V: TRBV2; D: TRBD1; size: NA; DNA: TGTGCCAGCAGTGGGGACAGCTTC; CDR3: CASSGDSF
J: TRBJ2-5; length: 14; V: TRBV7-2; D: TRBD2; size: NA; DNA: TGTGCCAGCAGCTCTAAGGCGGGGGATCAGACCCAGTACTTC; CDR3: CASSSKAGDQTQYF
J: TRBJ1-2; length: 14; V: TRBV12-5; D: NA; size: NA; DNA: TGTGCTAGTGGTTTAGACTGGTCGGACTATGGCTACACCTTC; CDR3: CASGLDWSDYGYTF
J: TRBJ2-5; length: 15; V: TRBV11-2; D: TRBD1; size: few; DNA: TGTGCCAGCAGCTTAGGGGACAGGGACGTGGAGACCCAGTACTTC; CDR3: CASSLGDRDVETQYF
J: TRBJ1-6; length: 15; V: TRBV11-2; D: TRBD1; size: NA; DNA: TGTGCCAGCAGGGGGAGGGGACAGGGGGATTCACCCCTCCACTTT; CDR3: CASRGRGQGDSPLHF
J: TRBJ1-4; length: 18; V: TRBV4-1; D: TRBD1; size: few; DNA: TGCGCCAGCAGCCAAGACGGACAGGGGGCGGCAACTAATGAAAAACTGTTTTTT; CDR3: CASSQDGQGAATNEKLFF
J: TRBJ2-1; length: 17; V: TRBV9; D: TRBD2; size: NA; DNA: TGTGCCAGCAGCGGGGGACTAGCGGGGGGGCGCATCAATGAGCAGTTCTTC; CDR3: CASSGGLAGGRINEQFF
J: TRBJ1-4; length: 16; V: TRBV4-1; D: NA; size: NA; DNA: TGCGCCAGCAGCCAAGCCTTGGCACAAAGAGGTGAAAAACTGTTTTTT; CDR3: CASSQALAQRGEKLFF
J: TRBJ1-5; length: 14; V: TRBV6-4; D: TRBD1; size: few; DNA: TGTGCCAGCATTACACAGGGGTCTCATCAGCCCCAGCATTTT; CDR3: CASITQGSHQPQHF
J: TRBJ1-2; length: 16; V: TRBV7-9; D: NA; size: NA; DNA: TGTTCCAGCAGCTTAGCGTTAGGCGGTGCTAACTATGGCTACACCTTC; CDR3: CSSSLALGGANYGYTF
J: TRBJ2-1; length: 15; V: TRBV6-1; D: TRBD2; size: NA; DNA: TGTGCCAGCAGTCTAGCGGGGGGGCATATCGGGGAGCAGTTCTTC; CDR3: CASSLAGGHIGEQFF
J: TRBJ2-1; length: 15; V: TRBV7-2; D: NA; size: NA; DNA: TGTGCCAGCAGCTTAGTGTGGGGTAGCGACAATGAGCAGTTCTTC; CDR3: CASSLVWGSDNEQFF
J: TRBJ2-3; length: 15; V: TRBV13; D: NA; size: NA; DNA: TGTGCCAGCAGCGGCCAGGGTGAGGGCACAGATACGCAGTATTTT; CDR3: CASSGQGEGTDTQYF
J: TRBJ2-2; length: 15; V: TRBV27; D: NA; size: few; DNA: TGTGCCAGCAGTTTAGTACAGGCGAACACCGGGGAGCTGTTTTTT; CDR3: CASSLVQANTGELFF
J: TRBJ2-3; length: 16; V: TRBV5-1; D: TRBD2; size: NA; DNA: TGCGCCAGCAGCTCGAGACTAGCGGGGACGGCAGATACGCAGTATTTT; CDR3: CASSSRLAGTADTQYF
J: TRBJ2-2; length: 14; V: TRBV25-1; D: NA; size: NA; DNA: TGTGCCAGCAGTCCCACAGATCGCACCGGGGAGCTGTTTTTT; CDR3: CASSPTDRTGELFF
J: TRBJ2-1; length: 14; V: TRBV19; D: NA; size: NA; DNA: TGTGCCAGCATCATTCCAAACTCCTACAATGAGCAGTTCTTC; CDR3: CASIIPNSYNEQFF
J: TRBJ2-7; length: 14; V: TRBV29-1; D: NA; size: NA; DNA: TGCAGCGTTGTTACTGGACAGTACTCCTACGAGCAGTACTTC; CDR3: CSVVTGQYSYEQYF
J: TRBJ2-5; length: 15; V: TRBV19; D: NA; size: NA; DNA: TGTGCCAGTAGTATCGGGCGGGGAATCCAAGAGACCCAGTACTTC; CDR3: CASSIGRGIQETQYF
J: TRBJ1-1; length: 15; V: TRBV11-2; D: NA; size: NA; DNA: TGTGCCAGCAGCCCTCGGGTGCGTTTGAACACTGAAGCTTTCTTT; CDR3: CASSPRVRLNTEAFF
J: TRBJ2-3; length: 15; V: TRBV5-1; D: TRBD2; size: NA; DNA: TGCGCCAGCAGCGTCCAGCGGGGGACCACAGATACGCAGTATTTT; CDR3: CASSVQRGTTDTQYF
J: TRBJ2-1; length: 16; V: TRBV5-1; D: TRBD1; size: NA; DNA: TGCGCCAGCAGCTTTATTCTTGGACAGGGGGACAATGAGCAGTTCTTC; CDR3: CASSFILGQGDNEQFF
J: TRBJ2-5; length: 12; V: TRBV2; D: NA; size: NA; DNA: TGTGCCAGCAGCCTTCCCAGTGGGACCCAGTACTTC; CDR3: CASSLPSGTQYF
J: TRBJ2-3; length: 15; V: TRBV6-5; D: NA; size: NA; DNA: TGTGCCAGCAGTTACAGGCGGGGCCCGCAGGATACGCAGTATTTT; CDR3: CASSYRRGPQDTQYF
J: TRBJ2-7; length: 14; V: TRBV27; D: NA; size: few; DNA: TGTGCCAGCAGTTTAAGGGCCGGAGCGGGCGAGCAGTACTTC; CDR3: CASSLRAGAGEQYF
J: TRBJ2-6; length: 18; V: TRBV7-8; D: TRBD1; size: few; DNA: TGTGCCAGCAGCTTATTGACAGGGGAACACTCTGGGGCCAACGTCCTGACTTTC; CDR3: CASSLLTGEHSGANVLTF
J: TRBJ2-1; length: 16; V: TRBV5-1; D: TRBD2; size: few; DNA: TGCGCCAGCAGCTTGGGCCTAGCGGCCTCCTACAATGAGCAGTTCTTC; CDR3: CASSLGLAASYNEQFF
J: TRBJ2-3; length: 12; V: TRBV6-1; D: NA; size: once; DNA: TGTGCCAGCAGTGAAGTGAGGTCTACGCAGTATTTT; CDR3: CASSEVRSTQYF
J: TRBJ1-6; length: 15; V: TRBV6-5; D: TRBD1; size: few; DNA: TGTGCCAGCAGTTACGGGGGACAGGGAGGGTCACCCCTCCACTTT; CDR3: CASSYGGQGGSPLHF
J: TRBJ1-4; length: 12; V: TRBV7-9; D: NA; size: NA; DNA: TGTGCCAGCACCCCGGGGGATGAAAAACTGTTTTTT; CDR3: CASTPGDEKLFF
J: TRBJ1-1; length: 15; V: TRBV4-2; D: NA; size: once; DNA: TGTGCCAGCAGCCAGAACAGGGTAGGGAACACTGAAGCTTTCTTT; CDR3: CASSQNRVGNTEAFF
J: TRBJ1-1; length: 16; V: TRBV27; D: NA; size: NA; DNA: TGTGCCAGCAGTTTATTGGGGGGTGGAATGAACACTGAAGCTTTCTTT; CDR3: CASSLLGGGMNTEAFF
J: TRBJ1-5; length: 16; V: TRBV21-1; D: NA; size: NA; DNA: TGTGCCAGCAGCAAAGCGCTGGGGGGTAGGAGTCAGCCCCAGCATTTT; CDR3: CASSKALGGRSQPQHF
J: TRBJ1-2; length: 13; V: TRBV19; D: TRBD1; size: NA; DNA: TGTGCCATTACCCCGGGACAGGGCTATGGCTACACCTTC; CDR3: CAITPGQGYGYTF
J: TRBJ1-3; length: 16; V: TRBV4-3; D: NA; size: few; DNA: TGCGCCAGCAGCCAAGATCCCGCGGAGGTTGGAAACACCATATATTTT; CDR3: CASSQDPAEVGNTIYF
J: TRBJ2-3; length: 16; V: TRBV7-6; D: NA; size: NA; DNA: TGTGCCAGCAGCCCCGTAGGGACTCCCAGCACAGATACGCAGTATTTT; CDR3: CASSPVGTPSTDTQYF
J: TRBJ2-2; length: 17; V: TRBV4-3; D: TRBD2; size: few; DNA: TGCGCCAGCAGCCAAGAGTTGGCGGGGGGATCAACGGGGGAGCTGTTTTTT; CDR3: CASSQELAGGSTGELFF
J: TRBJ2-1; length: 16; V: TRBV19; D: TRBD2; size: few; DNA: TGTGCCGCCAGTAGTATATCGCTAGCGGGGGGCAATGAGCAGTTCTTC; CDR3: CAASSISLAGGNEQFF
J: TRBJ1-5; length: 13; V: TRBV18; D: NA; size: once; DNA: TGTGCCAGCTCACCAGGGGCCAATCAGCCCCAGCATTTT; CDR3: CASSPGANQPQHF
J: TRBJ2-7; length: 17; V: TRBV11-2; D: TRBD2; size: few; DNA: TGTGCCAGCAGCCGGACTAGCGGGGGACCCAGATCCTACGAGCAGTACTTC; CDR3: CASSRTSGGPRSYEQYF
J: TRBJ2-3; length: 15; V: TRBV21-1; D: NA; size: NA; DNA: TGTGCCAGCAGCGACCGGGACAGACTGACAGATACGCAGTATTTT; CDR3: CASSDRDRLTDTQYF
J: TRBJ1-3; length: 15; V: TRBV5-6; D: NA; size: NA; DNA: TGTGCCAGCAGCTTGAGTCCCAGCTCTGGAAACACCATATATTTT; CDR3: CASSLSPSSGNTIYF
J: TRBJ2-1; length: 16; V: TRBV4-3; D: TRBD2; size: NA; DNA: TGCGCCAGCAGCCCCCACCCAGCGGGAATATACAATGAGCAGTTCTTC; CDR3: CASSPHPAGIYNEQFF
J: TRBJ1-1; length: 11; V: TRBV29-1; D: NA; size: few; DNA: TGCAGCGTTGCCGCTAGCACTGAAGCTTTCTTT; CDR3: CSVAASTEAFF